The rows below give T cell receptor beta chains drawn from one sample of a study of cytotoxic CD8 clonotypes in ibrutinib-treated CLL. Clones were read by immunoSEQ multiplex PCR, and TCRdb kept only the in-frame ones, dropping some. Of 120,000 to 150,000 clones detected, roughly 90% appear once; the ten largest clones hold 10% to 12%. This sample comprised PBMCs, obtained after 12 months of ibrutinib treatment. These receptors came from a human donor with chronic lymphocytic leukemia. Each CDR3 is given with its conserved first and last residue. D genes are given only for firm matches. The size of a clone is reported for some rows only, either as once, few or many, or as a class for expanded clones.

v_gene,d_gene,abundance,j_gene,CDR3aa,CDR3nt
TRBV9,TRBD1,-,TRBJ1-4,CASSPLRGEKLFF,TGTGCCAGCAGCCCTCTCAGGGGGGAAAAACTGTTTTTT
TRBV10-3,TRBD1,-,TRBJ2-2,CATHRGRDTGELFF,TGTGCCACCCACAGGGGGCGAGACACCGGGGAGCTGTTTTTT
TRBV30,-,-,TRBJ2-3,CAWTGANEADTQYF,TGTGCCTGGACAGGGGCTAATGAGGCAGATACGCAGTATTTT
TRBV2,-,-,TRBJ2-7,CASSEEERSYEQYF,TGTGCCAGCAGTGAAGAGGAGAGATCCTACGAGCAGTACTTC
TRBV19,-,-,TRBJ2-1,CASSIGAGHNEQFF,TGTGCCAGTAGTATAGGAGCGGGCCACAATGAGCAGTTCTTC
TRBV4-3,TRBD2,-,TRBJ2-2,CASSYLAGGTANTGELFF,TGCGCCAGCAGCTACCTAGCGGGAGGCACCGCGAACACCGGGGAGCTGTTTTTT
TRBV11-3,-,-,TRBJ2-7,CASSEYSGSAYEQYF,TGTGCCAGCAGCGAGTACTCGGGGAGCGCCTACGAGCAGTACTTC
TRBV9,-,few,TRBJ1-2,CASSPYTF,TGTGCCAGCAGCCCCTACACCTTC
TRBV9,-,once,TRBJ2-7,CASSVGAGSYEQYF,TGTGCCAGCAGCGTAGGTGCAGGTTCCTACGAGCAGTACTTC
TRBV10-1,-,few,TRBJ1-1,CASSGQMDTEAFF,TGCGCCAGCAGCGGACAGATGGACACTGAAGCTTTCTTT
TRBV2,-,once,TRBJ2-7,CASSLHTGTYEQYF,TGTGCCAGCAGCCTTCATACAGGTACCTACGAGCAGTACTTC
TRBV27,TRBD2,-,TRBJ2-1,CASSLESSGSYNEQFF,TGTGCCAGCAGTCTAGAGTCTAGCGGGTCCTACAATGAGCAGTTCTTC
TRBV7-2,-,-,TRBJ1-2,CASSQTVSYGYTF,TGTGCCAGCAGCCAGACGGTCTCTTATGGCTACACCTTC
TRBV10-3,TRBD1,-,TRBJ2-1,CAISLDRGSYNEQFF,TGTGCCATCAGCCTCGACAGGGGAAGCTACAATGAGCAGTTCTTC
TRBV11-2,-,-,TRBJ1-1,CASSLPPRTVNTEAFF,TGTGCCAGCAGCTTGCCCCCGCGGACAGTGAACACTGAAGCTTTCTTT
TRBV28,-,-,TRBJ1-1,CASAVGQLYHCFF,TGTGCCAGCGCAGTGGGGCAACTCTATCACTGTTTCTTT
TRBV4-3,TRBD2,-,TRBJ2-3,CASSQIRAGGDTQYF,TGCGCCAGCAGCCAGATCCGCGCGGGGGGAGATACGCAGTATTTT
TRBV5-1,-,-,TRBJ2-1,CASSSYQENEQFF,TGCGCCAGCAGCTCGTATCAGGAGAATGAGCAGTTCTTC
TRBV4-2,TRBD1,-,TRBJ2-5,CASSQDQGERGETQYF,TGTGCCAGCAGCCAAGACCAGGGGGAAAGGGGAGAGACCCAGTACTTC
TRBV5-8,TRBD1,once,TRBJ2-3,CASGYRGTDTQYF,TGTGCCAGCGGTTACAGGGGAACAGATACGCAGTATTTT
TRBV19,-,once,TRBJ2-5,CASSKYERPKETQYF,TGTGCCAGTAGTAAATATGAGCGTCCCAAAGAGACCCAGTACTTC
TRBV2,-,-,TRBJ2-7,CASSPLRGYEQYF,TGTGCCAGCAGTCCTCTTCGGGGCTACGAGCAGTACTTC
TRBV30,-,-,TRBJ2-3,CAWSEGPADTQYF,TGTGCCTGGAGTGAGGGGCCGGCAGATACGCAGTATTTT
TRBV14,-,-,TRBJ2-7,CASSQGASKAEQYF,TGTGCCAGCAGCCAAGGGGCTAGCAAAGCCGAGCAGTACTTC
TRBV25-1,-,once,TRBJ2-1,CASSRGVTYNEQFF,TGTGCCAGCAGCAGGGGGGTCACCTACAATGAGCAGTTCTTC
TRBV6-6,-,-,TRBJ2-1,CASSYRLAPNEQFF,TGTGCCAGCAGTTACAGGCTAGCTCCCAATGAGCAGTTCTTC
TRBV4-2,TRBD1,-,TRBJ2-1,CASSQGRQGASYNEQFF,TGTGCCAGCAGCCAAGGTCGGCAGGGGGCTTCCTACAATGAGCAGTTCTTC
TRBV12-2,-,-,TRBJ2-7,CASRLRSPAGYEQYF,TGTGCAAGTCGCTTAAGGAGCCCGGCGGGCTACGAGCAGTACTTC
TRBV19,TRBD1,once,TRBJ2-6,CAGQQGAGANVLTF,TGTGCCGGCCAGCAGGGGGCTGGGGCCAACGTCCTGACTTTC
TRBV27,-,-,TRBJ1-5,CASSPGFLPNQPQHF,TGTGCCAGCTCGCCAGGGTTCCTTCCCAATCAGCCCCAGCATTTT
TRBV19,-,once,TRBJ1-1,CASRKAGANTEAFF,TGTGCCAGTAGGAAGGCAGGAGCGAACACTGAAGCTTTCTTT
TRBV5-8,-,-,TRBJ2-1,CASSLPYRAYNEQFF,TGTGCCAGCAGCTTGCCCTACAGGGCGTACAATGAGCAGTTCTTC
TRBV15,-,-,TRBJ2-7,CATSGPRTDLSGEQYF,TGTGCCACCAGCGGACCCAGGACAGATCTTTCGGGAGAGCAGTACTTC
TRBV4-2,-,-,TRBJ2-2,CASSPPELATGELFF,TGTGCCAGCAGCCCACCGGAGTTGGCCACCGGGGAGCTGTTTTTT
TRBV11-2,-,-,TRBJ2-3,CASSLALGAGDTQYF,TGTGCCAGCAGCTTAGCTCTGGGGGCTGGAGATACGCAGTATTTT
TRBV4-3,-,-,TRBJ2-6,CASSQDLLTLSGANVLTF,TGCGCCAGCAGCCAAGATCTTCTGACCCTTTCTGGGGCCAACGTCCTGACTTTC